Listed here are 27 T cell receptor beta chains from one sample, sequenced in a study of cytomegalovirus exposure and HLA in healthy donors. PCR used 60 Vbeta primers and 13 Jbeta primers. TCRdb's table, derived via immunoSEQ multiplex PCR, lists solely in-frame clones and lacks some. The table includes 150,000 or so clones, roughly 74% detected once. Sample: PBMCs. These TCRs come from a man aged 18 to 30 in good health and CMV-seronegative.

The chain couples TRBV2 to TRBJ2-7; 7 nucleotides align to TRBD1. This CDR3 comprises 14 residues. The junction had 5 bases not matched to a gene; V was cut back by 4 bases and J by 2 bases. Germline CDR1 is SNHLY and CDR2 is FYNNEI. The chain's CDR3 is CASSGLQGTYEQYF. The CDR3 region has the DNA TGTGCCAGCAGTGGCCTACAGGGGACCTACGAGCAGTACTTC.

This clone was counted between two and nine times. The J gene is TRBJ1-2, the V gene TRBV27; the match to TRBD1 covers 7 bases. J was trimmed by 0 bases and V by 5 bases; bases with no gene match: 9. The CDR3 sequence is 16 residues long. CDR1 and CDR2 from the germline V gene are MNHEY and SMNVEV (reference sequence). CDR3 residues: CASSPSEGATNYGYTF. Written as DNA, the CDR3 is TGTGCCAGCAGTCCGAGCGAGGGGGCGACTAACTATGGCTACACCTTC.

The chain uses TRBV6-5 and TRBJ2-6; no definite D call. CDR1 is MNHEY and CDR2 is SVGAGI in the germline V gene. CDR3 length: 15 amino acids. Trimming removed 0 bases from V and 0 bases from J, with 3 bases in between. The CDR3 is CASSYSSSGANVLTF. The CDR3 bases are TGTGCCAGCAGTTACTCCAGCTCTGGGGCCAACGTCCTGACTTTC.

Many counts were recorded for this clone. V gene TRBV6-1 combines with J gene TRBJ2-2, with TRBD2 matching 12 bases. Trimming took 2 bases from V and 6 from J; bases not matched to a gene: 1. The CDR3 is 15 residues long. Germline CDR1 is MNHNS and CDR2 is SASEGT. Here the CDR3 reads CASSESSGGAGELFF. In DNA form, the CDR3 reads TGTGCCAGCAGTGAATCTAGCGGGGGGGCCGGGGAGCTGTTTTTT.

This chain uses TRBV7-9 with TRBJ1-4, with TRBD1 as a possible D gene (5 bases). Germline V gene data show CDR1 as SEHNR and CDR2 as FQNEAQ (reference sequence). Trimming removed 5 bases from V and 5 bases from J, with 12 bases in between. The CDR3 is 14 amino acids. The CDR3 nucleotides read TGTGCCAGCAGCCCGAGCGGGGGAAATGAAAAACTGTTTTTT. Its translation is CASSPSGGNEKLFF. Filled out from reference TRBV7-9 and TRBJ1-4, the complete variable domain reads DTGVSQNPRHKITKRGQNVTFRCDPISEHNRLYWYRQTLGQGPEFLTYFQNEAQLEKSRLLSDRFSAERPKGSFSTLEIQRTEQGDSAMYLCASSPSGGNEKLFFGSGTQLSVL.

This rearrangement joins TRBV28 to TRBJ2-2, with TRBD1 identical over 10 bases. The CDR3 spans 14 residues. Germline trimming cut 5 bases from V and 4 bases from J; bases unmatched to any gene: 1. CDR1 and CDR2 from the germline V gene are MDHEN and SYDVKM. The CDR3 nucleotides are TGTGCCAGCAGTCGGACAGGGGGCACCGGGGAGCTGTTTTTT. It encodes CASSRTGGTGELFF.

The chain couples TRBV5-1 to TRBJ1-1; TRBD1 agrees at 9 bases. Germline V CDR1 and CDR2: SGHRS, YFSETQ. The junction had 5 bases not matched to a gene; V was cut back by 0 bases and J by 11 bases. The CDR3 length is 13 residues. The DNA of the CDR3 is TGCGCCAGCAGCTTGGACAGGGGGCTGTGGGCTTTCTTT. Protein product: CASSLDRGLWAFF.

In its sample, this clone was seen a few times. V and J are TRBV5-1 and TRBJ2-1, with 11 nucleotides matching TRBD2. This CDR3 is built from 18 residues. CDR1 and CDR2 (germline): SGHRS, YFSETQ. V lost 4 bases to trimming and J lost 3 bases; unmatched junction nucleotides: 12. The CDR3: CASSLGQGGTSGYNEQFF. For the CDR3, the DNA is TGCGCCAGCAGCCTGGGACAGGGAGGGACTAGCGGCTACAATGAGCAGTTCTTC.

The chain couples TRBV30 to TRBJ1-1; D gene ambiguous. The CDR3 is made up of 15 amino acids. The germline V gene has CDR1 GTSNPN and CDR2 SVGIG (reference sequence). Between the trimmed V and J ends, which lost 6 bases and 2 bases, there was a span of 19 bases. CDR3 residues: CACPVTPGFNTEAFF. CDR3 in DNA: TGTGCCTGCCCCGTAACCCCGGGGTTCAACACTGAAGCTTTCTTT. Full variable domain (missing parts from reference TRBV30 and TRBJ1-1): SQTIHQWPATLVQPVGSPLSLECTVEGTSNPNLYWYRQAAGRGLQLLFYSVGIGQISSEVPQNLSASRPQDRQFILSSKKLLLSDSGFYLCACPVTPGFNTEAFFGQGTRLTVV.

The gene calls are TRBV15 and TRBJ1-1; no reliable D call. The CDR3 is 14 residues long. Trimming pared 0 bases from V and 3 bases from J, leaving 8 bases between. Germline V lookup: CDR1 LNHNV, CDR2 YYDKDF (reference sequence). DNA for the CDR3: TGTGCCACCAGCAGAGAAAGCTTGTACACTGAAGCTTTCTTT. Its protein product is CATSRESLYTEAFF.

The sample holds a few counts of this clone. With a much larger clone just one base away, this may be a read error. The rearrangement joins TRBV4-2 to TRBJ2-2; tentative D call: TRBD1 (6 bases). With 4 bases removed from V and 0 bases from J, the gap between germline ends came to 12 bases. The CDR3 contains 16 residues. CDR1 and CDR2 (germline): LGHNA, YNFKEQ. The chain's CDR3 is CASSPYTGTNTGELFF. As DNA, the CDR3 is TGTGCCAGCAGCCCCTATACAGGGACGAACACCGGGGAGCTGTTTTTT.

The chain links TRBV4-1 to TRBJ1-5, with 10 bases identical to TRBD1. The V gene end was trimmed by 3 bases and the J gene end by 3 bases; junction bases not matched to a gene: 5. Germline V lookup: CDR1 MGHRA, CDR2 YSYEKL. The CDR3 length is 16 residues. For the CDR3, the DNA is TGCGCCAGCAGCCACCAGGACAGGGGGGACAATCAGCCCCAGCATTTT. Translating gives CASSHQDRGDNQPQHF.

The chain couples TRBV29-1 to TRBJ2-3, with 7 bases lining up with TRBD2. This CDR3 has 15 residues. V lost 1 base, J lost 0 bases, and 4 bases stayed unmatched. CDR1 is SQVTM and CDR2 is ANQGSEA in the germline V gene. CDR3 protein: CSVEGPGGSTDTQYF. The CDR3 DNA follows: TGCAGCGTTGAAGGACCCGGGGGGAGCACAGATACGCAGTATTTT.

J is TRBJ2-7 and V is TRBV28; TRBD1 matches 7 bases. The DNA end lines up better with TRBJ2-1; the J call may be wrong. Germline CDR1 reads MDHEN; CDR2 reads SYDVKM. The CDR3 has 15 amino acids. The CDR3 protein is CASINSGTAYNEQFF. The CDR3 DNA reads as TGTGCCAGCATCAATTCCGGGACAGCCTACAATGAGCAGTTCTTC.

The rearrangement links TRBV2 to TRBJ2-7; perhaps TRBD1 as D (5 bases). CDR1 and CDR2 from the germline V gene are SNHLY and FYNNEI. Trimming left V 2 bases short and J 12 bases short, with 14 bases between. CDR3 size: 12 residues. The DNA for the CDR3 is TGTGCCAGCAGTGAATCCGTGAGCAGGGCGTACGTC. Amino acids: CASSESVSRAYV.

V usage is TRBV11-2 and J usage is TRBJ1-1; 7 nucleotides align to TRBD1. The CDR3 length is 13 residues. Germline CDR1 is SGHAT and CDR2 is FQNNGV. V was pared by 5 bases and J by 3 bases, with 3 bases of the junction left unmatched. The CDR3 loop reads CASSRGQDTEAFF. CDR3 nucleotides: TGTGCCAGCAGCAGGGGGCAGGACACTGAAGCTTTCTTT.

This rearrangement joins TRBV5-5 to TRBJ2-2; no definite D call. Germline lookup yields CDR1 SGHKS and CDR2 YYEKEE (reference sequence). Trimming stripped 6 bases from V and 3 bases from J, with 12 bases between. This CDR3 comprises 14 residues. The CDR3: CASTARTDTGELFF. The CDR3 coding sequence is TGTGCCAGCACCGCCCGTACAGACACCGGGGAGCTGTTTTTT.

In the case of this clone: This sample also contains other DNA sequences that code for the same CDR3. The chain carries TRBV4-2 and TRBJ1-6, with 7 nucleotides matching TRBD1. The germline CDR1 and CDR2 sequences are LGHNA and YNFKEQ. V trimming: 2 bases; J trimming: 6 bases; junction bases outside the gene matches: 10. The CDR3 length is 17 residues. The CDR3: CASSQRAGQEGNSPLHF. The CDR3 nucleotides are TGTGCCAGCAGCCAAAGGGCCGGACAGGAGGGTAATTCACCCCTCCACTTT.

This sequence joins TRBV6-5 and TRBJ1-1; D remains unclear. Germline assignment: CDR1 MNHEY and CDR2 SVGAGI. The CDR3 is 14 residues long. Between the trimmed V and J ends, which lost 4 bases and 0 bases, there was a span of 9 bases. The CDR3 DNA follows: TGTGCCAGCAGTTCCCCGGGTATGAACACTGAAGCTTTCTTT. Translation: CASSSPGMNTEAFF.

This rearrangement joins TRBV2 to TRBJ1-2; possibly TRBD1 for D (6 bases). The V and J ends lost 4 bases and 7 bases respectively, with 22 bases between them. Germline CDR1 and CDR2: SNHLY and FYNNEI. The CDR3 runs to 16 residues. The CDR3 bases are TGTGCCAGCAGTGGGGAAGACGGGACACAGAGAGCTGGCTACACCTTC. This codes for CASSGEDGTQRAGYTF.

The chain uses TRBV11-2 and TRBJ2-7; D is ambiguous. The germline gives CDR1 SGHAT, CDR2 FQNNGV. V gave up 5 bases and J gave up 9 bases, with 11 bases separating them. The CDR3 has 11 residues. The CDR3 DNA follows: TGTGCCAGCAGCGCCTCGTGGCGGCAGTACGTC. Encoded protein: CASSASWRQYV.

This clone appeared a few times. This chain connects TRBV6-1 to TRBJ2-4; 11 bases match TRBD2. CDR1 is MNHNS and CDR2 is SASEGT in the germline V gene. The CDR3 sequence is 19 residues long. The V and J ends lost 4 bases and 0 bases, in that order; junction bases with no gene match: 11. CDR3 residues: CASSVKLAGAFIAKNIQYF. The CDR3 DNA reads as TGTGCCAGCAGTGTAAAACTAGCGGGGGCCTTCATAGCCAAAAACATTCAGTACTTC.

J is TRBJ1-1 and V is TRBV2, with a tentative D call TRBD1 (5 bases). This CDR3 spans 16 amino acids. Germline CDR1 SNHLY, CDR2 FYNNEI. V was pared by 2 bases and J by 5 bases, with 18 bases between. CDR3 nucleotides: TGTGCCAGCAGTGAATTGTTAGGGCAGGGAGGGACTGAAGCTTTCTTT. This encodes CASSELLGQGGTEAFF.

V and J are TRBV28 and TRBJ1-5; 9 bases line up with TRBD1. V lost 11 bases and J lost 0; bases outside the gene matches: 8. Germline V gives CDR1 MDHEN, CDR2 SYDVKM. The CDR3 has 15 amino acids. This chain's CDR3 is CAAGTGPVSNQPQHF. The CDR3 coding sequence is TGTGCCGCCGGGACAGGGCCTGTTAGCAATCAGCCCCAGCATTTT.

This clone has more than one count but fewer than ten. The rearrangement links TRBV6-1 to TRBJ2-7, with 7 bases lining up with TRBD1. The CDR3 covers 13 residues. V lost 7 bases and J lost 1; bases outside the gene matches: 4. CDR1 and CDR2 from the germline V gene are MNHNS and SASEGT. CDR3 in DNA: TGTGCCAGCAAACAGGGGCCATCCTACGAGCAGTACGTC. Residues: CASKQGPSYEQYV.

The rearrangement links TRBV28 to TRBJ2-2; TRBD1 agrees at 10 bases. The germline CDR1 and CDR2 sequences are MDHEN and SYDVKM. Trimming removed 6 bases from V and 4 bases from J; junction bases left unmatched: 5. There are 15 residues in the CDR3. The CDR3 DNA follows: TGTGCCAGCAGACCCCGGGACAGGGGCACCGGGGAGCTGTTTTTT. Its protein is CASRPRDRGTGELFF.

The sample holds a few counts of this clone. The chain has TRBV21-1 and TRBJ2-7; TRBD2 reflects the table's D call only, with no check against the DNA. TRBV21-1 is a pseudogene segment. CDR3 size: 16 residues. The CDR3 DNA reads TGTGCCAGCAGCAAAGCCGGGACTAGCGCCTCCTACGAGCAGTACGTC. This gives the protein CASSKAGTSASYEQYV.